This TCR beta chain was sequenced during a study of a mutant IDH1 vaccine in newly diagnosed glioma. Study background: Of treated patients, approximately 62% were men and about 38% women, averaging roughly 40 years. Prior therapy was radiotherapy, temozolomide, or both; most received both.

Remarks on this clone: Its antigen is currently unknown.

Data came from immunoSEQ multiplex PCR; TCRdb stores just in-frame clones and leaves some out. The top ten hold approximately 8.3% of the sample, which has around 60,000 clones, approximately 84% seen once. Overall study findings and caveats: Pseudoprogression appeared unlinked to shifts in leading peripheral T cell clonotypes.

Time point meaning: week 11, during vaccination. Doses consisted of 300 ug of mutant IDH1 20-mer peptide each, paired with topical imiquimod. The donor cohort comprised cases of new WHO grade 3 or 4 IDH1-mutant, ATRX-lost astrocytoma. CDR3 length: 14 residues. V lost 2 bases and J lost 7; bases outside the gene matches: 8. Germline loops: CDR1 MDHEN, CDR2 SYDVKM. The sequenced sample was PBMCs, obtained from a glioma patient whose treatment included an IDH1 peptide vaccine. J is TRBJ2-7 and V is TRBV28, with 7 nucleotides matching TRBD1. The clonotype comes from a woman between 50 and 59 years old with glioma. The CDR3 DNA is TGTGCCAGCAGTTTAAGGATGAGGGGGCAAGAGCAGTACTTC. Its translation: CASSLRMRGQEQYF.